The sequence of this T cell receptor (beta chain) was determined in a study of beta chain features in type 1 diabetes. This clone was picked up a small number of times. Its antigen is unidentified. Germline loops: CDR1 SEHNR, CDR2 FQNEAQ (reference sequence). V lost 6 bases to trimming and J lost 1 base, with 12 bases between them. The CDR3 runs 14 residues. Study-level points and caveats: Type 1 diabetes patients had moderately but significantly shorter TCRB CDR3s in all four CD4+ subsets. PCR might favor shorter templates, equally in patients and controls.

Expressed TCRB transcripts were sequenced because the isolated RNA had all been reverse transcribed beforehand. Repertoires were generated with immunoSEQ multiplex PCR, while TCRdb's copy carries only in-frame clones and drops some. Of roughly 400,000 clones listed, approximately 15% are singletons. This receptor was taken from a man aged 25-45 years in good health. The V gene is TRBV7-9, the J gene TRBJ2-5; D gene ambiguous. Sequenced input: naive CD4+ T cells from blood. This CDR3 is CASRHTVTQETQYF. The CDR3 DNA sequence: TGTGCCAGCAGACATACAGTAACCCAAGAGACCCAGTACTTC.